The entry that follows covers one T cell receptor (beta chain) sequence. There are a few counts of this clone. The target of this receptor is not known. It has no much larger one-base neighbor in the sample; base qualities were not kept. The collaborating institutions used their own protocols to collect whole blood in K2EDTA tubes. For TCRbeta analysis, collaborator samples were shipped as frozen whole blood, as isolated PBMCs, or as DNA extracted from either sample type. The immunoSEQ Assay, a bias-controlled multiplex PCR, was used to amplify TCRbeta CDR3 regions from genomic DNA. Per the original workflow: The number of nucleated cells in each sample was estimated from the amplification of reference gene primers within the assay. To quantify the absolute abundance of each unique TCRbeta CDR3 rearrangement, sequence reads were collapsed and filtered. For each sample, productive Simpson clonality was calculated as the square root of Simpson's diversity index over productive rearrangements. Not all clones reach the TCRdb copy of this immuneACCESS table, which keeps in-frame sequences only. Checked studies attribute under half of the gap to unresolved V genes and leave the rest unexplained. V and J calls and clone size are those listed in that table; D and trimming were worked out from the DNA. This sample holds about 220,000 clones; 80% to 85% were observed only once. 2% to 2.5% of the sample is in the top ten clones.

This record comes from a study of blood T cell repertoires in COVID-19 (dated by TCRdb to 2019 to 2021). Turning to the overall study: Samples covering the acute and convalescent phases of COVID-19 were provided by collaborators in the United States, Italy and Spain. Samples were obtained from the ongoing ImmuneRACE study (first 160 participants) and from about 1,300 subjects provided by 6 global collaborators. HLA class I and class II types, where available, came from metadata supplied by the sample provider rather than from assay-based typing. The material from the prospective study consisted of cDNA or gDNA derived from T cells, B-cell-depleted T cells, or PBMCs. Nearly every sample came with metadata listing a de-identified subject ID, COVID-19 status, age in years and sex. The repertoires were made available in a free public database intended to serve as a resource for research on the immune response to SARS-CoV-2. Deeply sampled blood TCRbeta repertoires from subjects exposed to, actively infected with, or recovered from COVID-19 were included in the dataset.

V sheds 5 bases and J sheds 4 bases, leaving 24 bases between their ends. CDR1 and CDR2 (SGHVS, FQNEAQ) derive from the germline V gene. Inclusive of the bounding cysteine and phenylalanine, the CDR3 is 17 residues long. This entry keeps only the CDR3 DNA: 51 bases, framed from base 1. Points the paper makes about the study in general: The quantity of clinical and demographic metadata differed by source and by participant and was supplied without curation.

Here the chain combines TRBV7-8 and TRBJ2-7; the D gene is perhaps TRBD1, on 7 matching bases. Source material: peripheral blood. The TCR was taken from an older woman with acute or convalescent COVID-19. The CDR3 region: CASSPRGQGGLRYEQYF. The DNA reads TGTGCCAGCAGCCCCCGGGGGCAGGGGGGTTTAAGGTACGAGCAGTACTTC.